The 9 T cell receptor beta chains in this list originate from one sample, sequenced in a study of cytomegalovirus exposure and HLA in healthy donors. Only in-frame clones appear in the TCRdb table, and some are missing; sequencing was by immunoSEQ multiplex PCR. Of around 300,000 clones in the sample, approximately 88% were seen once. Specimen: PBMCs. The receptor set was obtained from a man aged 25 to 40 in good health and CMV-seronegative.

V gene TRBV7-9 combines with J gene TRBJ2-5; 7 positions match TRBD1. This CDR3 region has 13 residues. The V and J ends lost 4 bases and 7 bases, in that order; junction bases with no gene match: 6. Germline CDR1 SEHNR, CDR2 FQNEAQ (reference sequence). CDR3 sequence: CASSWGTEGTQYF. The CDR3 region has the DNA TGTGCCAGCAGCTGGGGGACAGAAGGGACCCAGTACTTC.

The chain links TRBV6-1 to TRBJ2-7, with TRBD1 identical over 7 bases. The length of the CDR3 is 12 residues. V was pared by 5 bases and J by 9 bases, with 7 bases of the junction left unmatched. Germline CDR1 MNHNS, CDR2 SASEGT. This CDR3 reads CASSMGTVWQYF. CDR3 nucleotides: TGTGCCAGCAGTATGGGGACAGTTTGGCAGTACTTC.

V usage is TRBV14 and J usage is TRBJ1-1; D may be TRBD1 (5 bases). Germline V gene sequence: CDR1 SGHDN, CDR2 FVKESK. With 6 bases removed from V and 1 base from J, the gap between germline ends came to 21 bases. The CDR3 sequence is 17 residues long. This chain's CDR3 is CASSSNFGGVGNTEAFF. The CDR3 DNA sequence: TGTGCCAGCAGTTCCAATTTCGGGGGGGTAGGGAACACTGAAGCTTTCTTT. Based on the CDR3 plus reference TRBV14 and TRBJ1-1, the full variable domain is EAGVTQFPSHSVIEKGQTVTLRCDPISGHDNLYWYRRVMGKEIKFLLHFVKESKQDESGMPNNRFLAERTGGTYSTLKVQPAELEDSGVYFCASSSNFGGVGNTEAFFGQGTRLTVV.

The chain joins TRBV19 to TRBJ1-2; TRBD1 agrees at 8 bases. Germline CDR1 and CDR2: LNHDA and SQIVND (reference sequence). V trimming: 5 bases; J trimming: 8 bases; junction bases outside the gene matches: 13. This CDR3 is built from 15 residues. CDR3 DNA sequence: TGTGCCAGTAGTTTGGACGCGGACAGGGTCGGCGGCTACACCTTC. It yields the protein CASSLDADRVGGYTF.

The V and J genes are TRBV29-1 and TRBJ2-3; TRBD2 might be the D (6 bases). Per germline, CDR1 SQVTM and CDR2 ANQGSEA. The CDR3 loop spans 15 amino acids. V was trimmed by 3 bases and J by 2 bases, leaving 15 bases between them. CDR3 bases: TGCAGCGTTGAGGGAGGTCGGCAGAACACAGATACGCAGTATTTT. Its protein product is CSVEGGRQNTDTQYF.

Turning to this clone: Distinct nucleotide sequences in the sample also encode this CDR3. The CDR3 sequence is CASSLARTGTYEQYF. CDR3 nucleotides: TGCGCCAGCAGCTTGGCCCGGACAGGAACCTACGAGCAGTACTTC. The chain recombines TRBV5-1 with TRBJ2-7; 7 bases align to TRBD1. Trimming cost V 0 bases and J 2 bases; bases outside gene matches: 5. The V gene's germline CDR1 is SGHRS and CDR2 YFSETQ. This CDR3 is built from 15 residues. Full variable domain (remainder filled in from reference TRBV5-1 and TRBJ2-7): KAGVTQTPRYLIKTRGQQVTLSCSPISGHRSVSWYQQTPGQGLQFLFEYFSETQRNKGNFPGRFSGRQFSNSRSEMNVSTLELGDSALYLCASSLARTGTYEQYFGPGTRLTVT.

The chain carries TRBV11-3 and TRBJ2-3; no reliable D call. The CDR3 loop spans 13 amino acids. Looked up from germline, CDR1 is SGHNT and CDR2 is YENEEA. Trimming left V 5 bases short and J 6 bases short, with 12 bases between. The CDR3 coding sequence is TGTGCCAGCAGCCCAAACTACCGGGATACGCAGTATTTT. It codes for CASSPNYRDTQYF.

The chain recombines TRBV27 with TRBJ2-3; possible D gene TRBD2, 6 bases. V was trimmed by 0 bases and J by 6 bases, leaving 10 bases between them. Germline V gene data show CDR1 as MNHEY and CDR2 as SMNVEV (reference sequence). CDR3 size: 14 residues. The CDR3 sequence is CASSLSAGPDTQYF. The CDR3 bases are TGTGCCAGCAGTTTATCCGCGGGGCCGGATACGCAGTATTTT.

V usage is TRBV10-3 and J usage is TRBJ2-7; D remains ambiguous. The V end lost 4 bases, the J end lost 3 bases, and 7 bases lay between the germline ends. The germline V gene has CDR1 ENHRY and CDR2 SYGVKD. The CDR3 contains 12 residues. CDR3 DNA sequence: TGTGCCATCAGTGTTGGCAACTACGAGCAGTACTTC. Its translation is CAISVGNYEQYF.